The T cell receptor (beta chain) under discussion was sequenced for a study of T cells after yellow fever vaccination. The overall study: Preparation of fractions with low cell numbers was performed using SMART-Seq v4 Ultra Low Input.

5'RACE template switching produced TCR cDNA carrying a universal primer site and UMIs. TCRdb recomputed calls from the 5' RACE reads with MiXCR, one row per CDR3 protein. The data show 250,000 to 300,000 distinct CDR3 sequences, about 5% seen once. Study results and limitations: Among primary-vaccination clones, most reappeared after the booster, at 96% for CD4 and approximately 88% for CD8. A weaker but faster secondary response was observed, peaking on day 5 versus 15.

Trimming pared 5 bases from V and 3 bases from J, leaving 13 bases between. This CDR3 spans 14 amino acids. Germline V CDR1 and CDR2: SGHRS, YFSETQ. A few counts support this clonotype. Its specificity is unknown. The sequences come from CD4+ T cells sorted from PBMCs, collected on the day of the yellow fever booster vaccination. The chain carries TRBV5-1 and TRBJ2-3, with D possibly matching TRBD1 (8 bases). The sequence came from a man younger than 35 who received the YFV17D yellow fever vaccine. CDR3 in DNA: TGCGCCAGCAGACAGGGGGGGATGACAGATACGCAGTATTTT. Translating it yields CASRQGGMTDTQYF.